The 16 T cell receptor beta chains reported below all come from one sample, sequenced in a study of cytomegalovirus exposure and HLA in healthy donors. Use of 60 Vbeta and 13 Jbeta primers characterized the PCR. The protocol was immunoSEQ multiplex PCR, while the TCRdb copy is restricted to in-frame clones and leaves out a portion. The specimen's table records just over 80,000 clones. The source material was PBMCs. The receptors were gathered from a woman aged 25-40 years in good health and CMV-seronegative.

The chain couples TRBV7-9 to TRBJ2-1; D is perhaps TRBD2 (6 bases). The CDR3 runs 14 residues. Germline V gene data show CDR1 as SEHNR and CDR2 as FQNEAQ (reference sequence). V was pared by 2 bases and J by 5 bases, with 10 bases between. CDR3 bases: TGTGCCAGCAGCTTAAGGCGGGAAGACAATGAGCAGTTCTTC. Encoded protein: CASSLRREDNEQFF.

V and J are TRBV30 and TRBJ2-1, with TRBD2 as a possible D gene (5 bases). Trimming removed 1 base from V and 8 bases from J, with 9 bases in between. The CDR3 extends over 12 amino acids. Germline CDR1 is GTSNPN and CDR2 is SVGIG (reference sequence). CDR3 loop: CAWSGTADEQFF. CDR3 DNA: TGTGCCTGGAGTGGGACTGCCGATGAGCAGTTCTTC. Filled out from reference TRBV30 and TRBJ2-1, the complete variable domain reads SQTIHQWPATLVQPVGSPLSLECTVEGTSNPNLYWYRQAAGRGLQLLFYSVGIGQISSEVPQNLSASRPQDRQFILSSKKLLLSDSGFYLCAWSGTADEQFFGPGTRLTVL.

The J gene is TRBJ1-1, the V gene TRBV6-6, with TRBD1 identical over 7 bases. Germline V lookup: CDR1 MNHNY, CDR2 SVGAGI (reference sequence). This CDR3 spans 14 amino acids. The V segment lost 6 bases and the J segment 4 bases; nucleotides outside the gene matches: 8. CDR3 DNA sequence: TGTGCCAGCAGATCAGGGGGAGATCGCACTGAAGCTTTCTTT. Its protein is CASRSGGDRTEAFF.

This chain joins TRBV11-2 and TRBJ1-1; the D gene is possibly TRBD1 (6 bases). Germline V gene lookup returns CDR1 SGHAT and CDR2 FQNNGV. This CDR3 is 11 amino acids long. V lost 6 bases and J lost 8, with 10 bases in between. CDR3 in DNA: TGTGCCAGCAGTTTGGACAGCGAAGCTTTCTTT. This encodes CASSLDSEAFF.

The J gene is TRBJ1-1, the V gene TRBV6-1; 7 bases fit TRBD1. After removal of 7 bases from V and 4 bases from J, the junction contained 9 bases not matched to a gene. The germline V gene encodes CDR1 MNHNS and CDR2 SASEGT. The CDR3 is made up of 14 amino acids. The CDR3 loop is CASTVQGPGTEAFF. The DNA of the CDR3 is TGTGCCAGCACCGTACAGGGGCCGGGCACTGAAGCTTTCTTT.

J is TRBJ2-3 and V is TRBV18, with D maybe TRBD2 (6 bases). Looked up from germline, CDR1 is KGHSH and CDR2 is LQKENI. The CDR3 extends over 15 amino acids. Between the trimmed V and J ends, which lost 4 bases and 5 bases, there was a span of 16 bases. The DNA of the CDR3 is TGTGCCAGCTCACTAGCCGGGGGAGCACAAGATACGCAGTATTTT. The encoded protein is CASSLAGGAQDTQYF.

The rearrangement uses TRBV30 and TRBJ1-5, with a weak D call TRBD1 (6 bases). The V end lost 5 bases, the J end lost 4 bases, and 12 bases lay between the germline ends. Germline V gene sequence: CDR1 GTSNPN, CDR2 SVGIG (reference sequence). The length of the CDR3 is 13 residues. This CDR3 reads CAWGTQGNQPQHF. CDR3 coding DNA: TGTGCCTGGGGGACACAGGGAAATCAGCCCCAGCATTTT. Full variable domain (outside the CDR3, taken from reference TRBV30 and TRBJ1-5): SQTIHQWPATLVQPVGSPLSLECTVEGTSNPNLYWYRQAAGRGLQLLFYSVGIGQISSEVPQNLSASRPQDRQFILSSKKLLLSDSGFYLCAWGTQGNQPQHFGDGTRLSIL.

V and J are TRBV5-1 and TRBJ2-1; TRBD2 might be the D (6 bases). CDR1 is SGHRS, CDR2 YFSETQ, per germline. This CDR3 region has 15 residues. The V gene lost 4 bases and the J gene lost 9 bases, with 20 bases spanning the gap. The CDR3 spells CASSPRDSHVGEQFF. CDR3 bases: TGCGCCAGCAGCCCCCGGGACTCCCACGTAGGTGAGCAGTTCTTC.

The chain recombines TRBV30 with TRBJ2-7, with TRBD2 identical over 7 bases. Germline V CDR1 and CDR2: GTSNPN, SVGIG (reference sequence). The junction had 6 bases not matched to a gene; V was cut back by 0 bases and J by 7 bases. The CDR3 sequence is 13 residues long. The CDR3 spells CAWSVAGVGEQYF. CDR3 nucleotide sequence: TGTGCCTGGAGTGTGGCGGGAGTGGGGGAGCAGTACTTC.

The V call is TRBV30, the J call TRBJ1-3; 9 bases fit TRBD1. With V trimmed by 3 bases and J by 2 bases, 8 bases remained unmatched. Germline V gene sequence: CDR1 GTSNPN, CDR2 SVGIG (reference sequence). This CDR3 has 16 amino acids. CDR3 amino acids: CAWSLPGQGAGNTIYF. Here the CDR3 DNA reads TGTGCCTGGAGCCTACCGGGACAGGGAGCTGGAAACACCATATATTTT.

The rearrangement links TRBV6-6 to TRBJ2-2; 9 bases line up with TRBD1. Germline CDR1 and CDR2: MNHNY and SVGAGI (reference sequence). The CDR3 loop spans 15 amino acids. J lost 3 bases, V lost 10 bases, and 9 bases had no gene match. Here the CDR3 reads CATNFRTGDTGELFF. In DNA, the CDR3 is TGTGCCACCAATTTCCGGACAGGGGACACCGGGGAGCTGTTTTTT.

The J gene is TRBJ2-1, the V gene TRBV7-9, with D possibly matching TRBD1 (6 bases). Between the trimmed V and J ends, which lost 6 bases and 9 bases, there was a span of 15 bases. The CDR3 has 13 residues. From germline, CDR1 is SEHNR and CDR2 FQNEAQ (reference sequence). The CDR3 coding sequence is TGTGCCAGCAGTGGACAGACGGAAGGTGAGCAGTTCTTC. This translates into CASSGQTEGEQFF.

This rearrangement joins TRBV5-1 to TRBJ1-3, with unresolved D. The CDR3 is 15 residues long. The V and J ends lost 1 base and 8 bases respectively, with 16 bases between them. CDR1 and CDR2 (germline): SGHRS, YFSETQ. The CDR3 DNA is TGCGCCAGCAGCTTGAGAGGAGAGGCCGGGGACACCATATATTTT. Amino acids: CASSLRGEAGDTIYF.

The chain recombines TRBV6-1 with TRBJ2-7, with D possibly matching TRBD2 (5 bases). Germline V gene lookup returns CDR1 MNHNS and CDR2 SASEGT. This CDR3 comprises 14 residues. The ends were cut back, 6 bases at V and 2 bases at J, with 14 bases in the middle. For the CDR3, the DNA is TGTGCCAGCAGACCGCTTATCGGGACCTACGAGCAGTACTTC. It yields the protein CASRPLIGTYEQYF.

The V call is TRBV30, the J call TRBJ2-7, with D possibly being TRBD2 (6 bases). The CDR3 is 15 residues long. Trimming pared 2 bases from V and 0 bases from J, leaving 14 bases between. Germline V gene sequence: CDR1 GTSNPN, CDR2 SVGIG (reference sequence). The CDR3 nucleotides are TGTGCCTGGAGTCCTATGATAGCGGCCTCCTACGAGCAGTACTTC. Translation gives CAWSPMIAASYEQYF.

This chain uses TRBV5-1 with TRBJ1-1; the D gene is possibly TRBD1 (5 bases). The CDR3 runs 15 residues. Germline V gives CDR1 SGHRS, CDR2 YFSETQ. V was trimmed by 4 bases and J by 1 base, leaving 14 bases between them. The CDR3 sequence: CASSPFSQGNTEAFF. The CDR3 DNA reads TGCGCCAGCAGCCCATTCTCTCAGGGGAACACTGAAGCTTTCTTT.